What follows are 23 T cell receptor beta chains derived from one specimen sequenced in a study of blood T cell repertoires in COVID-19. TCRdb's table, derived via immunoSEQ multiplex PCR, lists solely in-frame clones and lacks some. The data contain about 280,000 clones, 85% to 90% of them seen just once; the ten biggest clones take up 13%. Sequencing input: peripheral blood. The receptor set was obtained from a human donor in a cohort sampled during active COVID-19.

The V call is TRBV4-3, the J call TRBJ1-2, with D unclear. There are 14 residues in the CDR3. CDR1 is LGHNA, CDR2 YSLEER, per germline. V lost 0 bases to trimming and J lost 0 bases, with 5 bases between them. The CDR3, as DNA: TGCGCCAGCAGCCAAGATCCAGCTAACTATGGCTACACCTTC. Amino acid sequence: CASSQDPANYGYTF.

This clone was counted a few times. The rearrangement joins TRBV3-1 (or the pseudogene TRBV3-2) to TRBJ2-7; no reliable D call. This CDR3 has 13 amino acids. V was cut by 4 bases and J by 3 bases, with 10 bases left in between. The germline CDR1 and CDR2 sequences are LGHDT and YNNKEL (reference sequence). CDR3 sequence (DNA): TGTGCCAGCAGCCGGAGCGTCAACTACGAGCAGTACTTC. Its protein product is CASSRSVNYEQYF.

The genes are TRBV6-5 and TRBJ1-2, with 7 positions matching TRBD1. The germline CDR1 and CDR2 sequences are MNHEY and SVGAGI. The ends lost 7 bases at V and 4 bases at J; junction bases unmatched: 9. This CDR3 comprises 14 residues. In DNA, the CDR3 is TGTGCCAGCACCCAACAGGGGTCGCCCTATGGCTACACCTTC. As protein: CASTQQGSPYGYTF.

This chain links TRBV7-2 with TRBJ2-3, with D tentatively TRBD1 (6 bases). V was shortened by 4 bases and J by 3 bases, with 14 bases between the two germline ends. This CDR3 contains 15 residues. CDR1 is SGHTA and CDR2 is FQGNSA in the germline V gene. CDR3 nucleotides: TGTGCCAGCAGCTCACAGGGTTTGCCAACAGATACGCAGTATTTT. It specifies CASSSQGLPTDTQYF.

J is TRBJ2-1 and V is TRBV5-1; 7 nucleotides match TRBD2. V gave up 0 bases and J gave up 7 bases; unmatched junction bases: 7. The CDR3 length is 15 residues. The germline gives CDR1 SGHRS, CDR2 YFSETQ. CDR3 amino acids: CASSLEGTRENEQFF. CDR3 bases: TGCGCCAGCAGCTTGGAGGGCACGCGGGAGAATGAGCAGTTCTTC.

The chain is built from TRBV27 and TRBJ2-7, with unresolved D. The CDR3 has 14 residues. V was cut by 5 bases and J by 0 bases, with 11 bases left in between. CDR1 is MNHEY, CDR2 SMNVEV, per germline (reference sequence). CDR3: CASSPKTVSYEQYF. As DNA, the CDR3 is TGTGCCAGCAGTCCAAAGACTGTCTCCTACGAGCAGTACTTC.

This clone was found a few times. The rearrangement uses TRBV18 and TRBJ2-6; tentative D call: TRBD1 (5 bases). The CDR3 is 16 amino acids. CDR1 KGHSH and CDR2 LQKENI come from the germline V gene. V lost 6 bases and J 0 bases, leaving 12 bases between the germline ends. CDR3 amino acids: CASSARASSGANVLTF. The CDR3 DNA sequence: TGTGCCAGCTCGGCCAGGGCTTCCTCTGGGGCCAACGTCCTGACTTTC.

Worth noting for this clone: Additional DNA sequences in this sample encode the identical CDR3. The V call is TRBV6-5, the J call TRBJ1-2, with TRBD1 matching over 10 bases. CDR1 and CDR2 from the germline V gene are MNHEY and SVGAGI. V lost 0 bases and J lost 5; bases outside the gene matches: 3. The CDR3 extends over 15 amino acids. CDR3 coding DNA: TGTGCCAGCAGTTACTCACCGGACAGGGGGTATGGCTACACCTTC. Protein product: CASSYSPDRGYGYTF.

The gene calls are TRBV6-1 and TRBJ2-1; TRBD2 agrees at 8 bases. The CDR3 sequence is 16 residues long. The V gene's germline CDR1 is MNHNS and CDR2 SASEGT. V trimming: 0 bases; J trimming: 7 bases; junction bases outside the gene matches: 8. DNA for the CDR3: TGTGCCAGCAGTGAAGCGCTCAGCGGGAGTGGTAATGAGCAGTTCTTC. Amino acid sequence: CASSEALSGSGNEQFF.

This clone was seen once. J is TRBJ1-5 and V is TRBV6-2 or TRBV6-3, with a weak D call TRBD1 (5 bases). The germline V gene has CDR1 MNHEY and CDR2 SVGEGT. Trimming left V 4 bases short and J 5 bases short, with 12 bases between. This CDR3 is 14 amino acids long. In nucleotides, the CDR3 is TGTGCCAGCAGTTCCATGACAGAGTATCAGCCCCAGCATTTT. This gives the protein CASSSMTEYQPQHF.

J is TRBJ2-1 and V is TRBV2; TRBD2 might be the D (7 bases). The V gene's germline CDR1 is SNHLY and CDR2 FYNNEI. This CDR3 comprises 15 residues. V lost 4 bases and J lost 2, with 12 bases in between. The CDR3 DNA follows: TGTGCCAGCAGTGGTGGCGGGGGCCCCTACAATGAGCAGTTCTTC. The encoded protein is CASSGGGGPYNEQFF.

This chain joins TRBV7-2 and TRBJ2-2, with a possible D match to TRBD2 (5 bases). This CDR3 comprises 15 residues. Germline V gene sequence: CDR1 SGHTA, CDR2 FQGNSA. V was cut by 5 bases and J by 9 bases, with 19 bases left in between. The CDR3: CASSADTSVPRELFF. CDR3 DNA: TGTGCCAGCAGCGCCGATACTAGTGTTCCCCGGGAGCTGTTTTTT.

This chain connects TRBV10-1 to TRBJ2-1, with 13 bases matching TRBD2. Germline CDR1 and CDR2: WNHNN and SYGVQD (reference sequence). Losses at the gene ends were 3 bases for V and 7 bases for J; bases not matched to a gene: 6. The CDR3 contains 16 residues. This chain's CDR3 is CASSDLTSGRNNEQFF. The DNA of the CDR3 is TGCGCCAGCAGTGATTTGACTAGCGGGAGGAATAATGAGCAGTTCTTC.

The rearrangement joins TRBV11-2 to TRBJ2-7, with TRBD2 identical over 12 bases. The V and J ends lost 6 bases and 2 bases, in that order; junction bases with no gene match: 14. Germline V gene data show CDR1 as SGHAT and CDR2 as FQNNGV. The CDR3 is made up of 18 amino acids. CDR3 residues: CASRLAGGSLWRTYEQYF. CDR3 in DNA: TGTGCCAGCAGGCTAGCGGGAGGGAGTCTGTGGAGGACCTACGAGCAGTACTTC.

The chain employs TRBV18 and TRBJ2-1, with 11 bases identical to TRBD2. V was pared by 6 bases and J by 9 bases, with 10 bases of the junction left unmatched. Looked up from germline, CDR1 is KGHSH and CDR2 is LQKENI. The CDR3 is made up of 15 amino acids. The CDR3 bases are TGTGCCAGCTCTATTAGGCTAGCGGGAGGAAGTGAGCAGTTCTTC. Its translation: CASSIRLAGGSEQFF.

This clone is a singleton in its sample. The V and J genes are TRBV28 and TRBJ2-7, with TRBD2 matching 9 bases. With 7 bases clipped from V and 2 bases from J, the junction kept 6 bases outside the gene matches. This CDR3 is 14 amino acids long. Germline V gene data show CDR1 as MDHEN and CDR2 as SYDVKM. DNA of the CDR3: TGTGCCAGCACAATTAGCGGGGGTCCCTACGAGCAGTACTTC. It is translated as CASTISGGPYEQYF. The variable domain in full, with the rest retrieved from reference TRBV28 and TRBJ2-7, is DVKVTQSSRYLVKRTGEKVFLECVQDMDHENMFWYRQDPGLGLRLIYFSYDVKMKEKGDIPEGYSVSREKKERFSLILESASTNQTSMYLCASTISGGPYEQYFGPGTRLTVT.

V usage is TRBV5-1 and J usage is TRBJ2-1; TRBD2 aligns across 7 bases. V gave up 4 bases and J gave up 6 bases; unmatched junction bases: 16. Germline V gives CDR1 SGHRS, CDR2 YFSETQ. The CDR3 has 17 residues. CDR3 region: CASSLKSSSGSSNEQFF. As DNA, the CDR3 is TGCGCCAGCAGCCTTAAATCGAGTAGCGGGTCTTCCAATGAGCAGTTCTTC.

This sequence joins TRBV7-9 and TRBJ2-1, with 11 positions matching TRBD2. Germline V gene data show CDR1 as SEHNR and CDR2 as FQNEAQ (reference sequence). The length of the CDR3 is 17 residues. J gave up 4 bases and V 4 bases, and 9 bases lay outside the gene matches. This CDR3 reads CASSSFSGRARYNEQFF. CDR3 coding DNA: TGTGCCAGCAGCTCATTTAGCGGGAGGGCCAGGTACAATGAGCAGTTCTTC.

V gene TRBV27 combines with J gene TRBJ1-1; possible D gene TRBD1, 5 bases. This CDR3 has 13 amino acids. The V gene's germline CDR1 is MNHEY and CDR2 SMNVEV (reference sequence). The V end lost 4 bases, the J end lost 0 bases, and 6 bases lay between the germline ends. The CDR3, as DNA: TGTGCCAGCAGTTGGGGCCTGAACACTGAAGCTTTCTTT. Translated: CASSWGLNTEAFF.

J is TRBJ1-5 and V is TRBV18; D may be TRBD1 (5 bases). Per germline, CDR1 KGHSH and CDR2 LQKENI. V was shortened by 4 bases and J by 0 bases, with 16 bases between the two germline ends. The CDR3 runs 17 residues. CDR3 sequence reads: CASSRDGTSYSNQPQHF. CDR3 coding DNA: TGTGCCAGCTCACGGGATGGGACTTCTTATAGCAATCAGCCCCAGCATTTT.

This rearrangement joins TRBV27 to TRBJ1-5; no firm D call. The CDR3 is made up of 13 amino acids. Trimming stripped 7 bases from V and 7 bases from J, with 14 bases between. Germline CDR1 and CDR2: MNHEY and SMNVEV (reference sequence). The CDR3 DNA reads TGTGCCAGCAAGGAGGATCGGTGGCAGCCCCAGCATTTT. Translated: CASKEDRWQPQHF.

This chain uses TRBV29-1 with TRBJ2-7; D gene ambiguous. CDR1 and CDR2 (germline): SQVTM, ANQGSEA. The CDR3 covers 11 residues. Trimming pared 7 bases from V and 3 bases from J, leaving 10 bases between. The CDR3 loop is CSAQRDYEQYF. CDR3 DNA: TGCAGCGCCCAAAGAGACTACGAGCAGTACTTC.

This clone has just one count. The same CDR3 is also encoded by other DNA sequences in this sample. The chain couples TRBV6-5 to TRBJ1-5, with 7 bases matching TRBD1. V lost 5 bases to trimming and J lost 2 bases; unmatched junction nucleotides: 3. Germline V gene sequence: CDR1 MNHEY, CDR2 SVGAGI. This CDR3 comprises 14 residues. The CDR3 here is CASSPRGRNQPQHF. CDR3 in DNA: TGTGCCAGCAGTCCGAGGGGGCGCAATCAGCCCCAGCATTTT.